Listed below are T cell receptor beta chains from one sample, sequenced in a study of cytomegalovirus exposure and HLA in healthy donors. Sequencing used immunoSEQ multiplex PCR; TCRdb keeps in-frame clones, though not all of them. The table has over 55,000 clones, approximately 83% seen once. The sequenced sample consisted of PBMCs. The receptors here all came from a man aged 35-49 years in good health and CMV-seronegative. Each CDR3 is given without its conserved first and last residue. Fields, in order: CDR3 protein, J gene, D gene, V gene. The D gene is left open where the match is weak.

CDR3 protein: ASTATQGLHRYGYT; J gene: TRBJ1-2; D gene: -; V gene: TRBV7-8
CDR3 protein: ASSDRPGGPNYGYT; J gene: TRBJ1-2; D gene: -; V gene: TRBV6-1
CDR3 protein: ASSLAMGPTYEQY; J gene: TRBJ2-7; D gene: -; V gene: TRBV7-6
CDR3 protein: SVRGMVYEQF; J gene: TRBJ2-1; D gene: -; V gene: TRBV29-1
CDR3 protein: ASSEISGGRTDTQY; J gene: TRBJ2-3; D gene: TRBD2; V gene: TRBV2
CDR3 protein: ASSRGPEDQPQH; J gene: TRBJ1-5; D gene: -; V gene: TRBV18
CDR3 protein: ASSVGKAGNTIY; J gene: TRBJ1-3; D gene: -; V gene: TRBV2
CDR3 protein: ASRMTGANTEAF; J gene: TRBJ1-1; D gene: TRBD1; V gene: TRBV4-1
CDR3 protein: ASSLNHPGQGSSPLH; J gene: TRBJ1-6; D gene: TRBD1; V gene: TRBV28
CDR3 protein: ATSRVGQGAYEQY; J gene: TRBJ2-7; D gene: TRBD1; V gene: TRBV15